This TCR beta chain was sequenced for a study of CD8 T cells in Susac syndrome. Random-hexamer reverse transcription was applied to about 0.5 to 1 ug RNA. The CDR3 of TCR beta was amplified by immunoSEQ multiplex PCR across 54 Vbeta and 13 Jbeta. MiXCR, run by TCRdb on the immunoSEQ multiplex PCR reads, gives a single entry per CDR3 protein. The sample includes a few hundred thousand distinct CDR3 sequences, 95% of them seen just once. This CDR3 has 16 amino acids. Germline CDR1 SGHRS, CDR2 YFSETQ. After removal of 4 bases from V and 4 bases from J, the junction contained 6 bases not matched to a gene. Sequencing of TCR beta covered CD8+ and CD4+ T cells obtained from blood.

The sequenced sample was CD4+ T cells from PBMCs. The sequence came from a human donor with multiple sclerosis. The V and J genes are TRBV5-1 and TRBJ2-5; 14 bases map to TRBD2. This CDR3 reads CASSKGLAGEGETQYF. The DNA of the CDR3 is TGCGCCAGCAGCAAGGGACTAGCGGGGGAAGGAGAGACCCAGTACTTC.